The rows below give T cell receptor beta chains drawn from one sample of a study of blood T cell repertoires in COVID-19. Method: immunoSEQ multiplex PCR; TCRdb's copy keeps in-frame clones and lacks some. The sample includes over 200,000 clones, around 84% of them seen just once. Sequences were obtained from peripheral blood. These receptors were collected from a woman aged 80 or older with active or convalescent COVID-19. Both conserved end residues are trimmed from each CDR3.

>TRBV6-2/TRBV6-3|TRBJ2-7
ASSYSRTGSQSYEQY
>TRBV11-3|TRBJ1-3
ASSSRDRGPGNTIY
>TRBV24-1|TRBJ1-1
ATSEEDSPTVSTEAF
>TRBV6-5|TRBJ2-7
ASSYAGQIYEQY
>TRBV12-3/TRBV12-4|TRBJ2-5
ASSLHLSRDQY
>TRBV28|TRBJ2-7
ASSLGGYYEQY
>TRBV9|TRBJ2-5
ASSSQLGGTQY
>TRBV11-2|TRBJ1-6
ASSLLIQGYNSPLH
>TRBV2|TRBJ2-7
ASKDRGTTGTVQY
>TRBV25-1|TRBJ1-1
ASSPDKNTEAF
>TRBV5-1|TRBJ2-7
ASSYGLAAYEQY
>TRBV9|TRBJ2-3
ASSVVGTSGGATDTQY
>TRBV5-1|TRBJ2-5
ASSLVAGGPQTQY
>TRBV27|TRBJ2-7
ASSLGLAGTSYEQY
>TRBV7-2|TRBJ2-7
ASSSHGGQGIYEQY
>TRBV6-5|TRBJ2-3
ASSPGGVPDTQY
>TRBV7-9|TRBJ1-5
ASSLTGGGQPQH
>TRBV28|TRBJ2-2
ASRGQGNTGELF
>TRBV29-1|TRBJ1-1
SVSVTNTEAF
>TRBV18|TRBJ1-3
ASSGTGAGNTIY
>TRBV19|TRBJ2-3
ASSIGRGKLTDTQY
>TRBV5-1|TRBJ1-1
ASSPQGAGTEAF
>TRBV28|TRBJ2-1
ASAPTAGVRGGDEQF